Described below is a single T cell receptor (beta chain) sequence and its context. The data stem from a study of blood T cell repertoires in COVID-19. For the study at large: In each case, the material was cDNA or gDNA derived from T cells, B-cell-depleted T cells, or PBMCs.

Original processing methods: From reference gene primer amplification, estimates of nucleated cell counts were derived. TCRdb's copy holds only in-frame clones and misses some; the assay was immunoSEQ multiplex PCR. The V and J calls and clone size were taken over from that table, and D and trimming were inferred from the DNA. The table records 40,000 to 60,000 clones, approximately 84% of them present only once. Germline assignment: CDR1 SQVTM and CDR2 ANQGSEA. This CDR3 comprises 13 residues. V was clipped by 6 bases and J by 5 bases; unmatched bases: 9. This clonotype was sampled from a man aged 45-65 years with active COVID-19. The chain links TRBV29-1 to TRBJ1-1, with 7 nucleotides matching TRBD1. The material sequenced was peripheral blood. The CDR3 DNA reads TGCAGCGTAGAGACAGGGCTGAGAACTGAAGCTTTCTTT. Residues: CSVETGLRTEAFF. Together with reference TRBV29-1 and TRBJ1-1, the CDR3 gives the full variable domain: SAVISQKPSRDICQRGTSLTIQCQVDSQVTMMFWYRQQPGQSLTLIATANQGSEATYESGFVIDKFPISRPNLTFSTLTVSNMSPEDSSIYLCSVETGLRTEAFFGQGTRLTVV.